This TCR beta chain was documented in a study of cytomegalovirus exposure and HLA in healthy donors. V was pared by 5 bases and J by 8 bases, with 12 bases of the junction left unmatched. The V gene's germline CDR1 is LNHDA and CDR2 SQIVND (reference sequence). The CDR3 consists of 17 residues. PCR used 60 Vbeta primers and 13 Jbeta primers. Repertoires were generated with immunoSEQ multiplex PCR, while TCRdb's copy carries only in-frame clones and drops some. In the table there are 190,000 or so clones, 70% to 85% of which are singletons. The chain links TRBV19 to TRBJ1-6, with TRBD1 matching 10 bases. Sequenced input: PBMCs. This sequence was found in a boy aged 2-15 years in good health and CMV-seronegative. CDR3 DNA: TGTGCCAGTAGTCTCTTCGGGACAGGGGATGCGGATTCACCCCTCCACTTT. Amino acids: CASSLFGTGDADSPLHF.